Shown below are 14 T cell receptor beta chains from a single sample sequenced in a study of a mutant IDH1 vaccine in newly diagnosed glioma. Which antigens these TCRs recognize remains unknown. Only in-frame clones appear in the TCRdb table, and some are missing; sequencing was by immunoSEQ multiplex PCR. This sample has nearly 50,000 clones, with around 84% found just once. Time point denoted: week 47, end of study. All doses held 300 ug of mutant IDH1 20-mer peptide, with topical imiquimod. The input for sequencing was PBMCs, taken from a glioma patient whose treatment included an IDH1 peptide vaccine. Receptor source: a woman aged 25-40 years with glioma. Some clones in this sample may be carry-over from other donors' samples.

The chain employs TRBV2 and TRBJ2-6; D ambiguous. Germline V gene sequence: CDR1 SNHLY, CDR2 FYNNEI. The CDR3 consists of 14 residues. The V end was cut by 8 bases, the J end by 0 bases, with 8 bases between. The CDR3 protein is CASAPGSGANVLTF. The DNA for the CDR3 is TGTGCCAGCGCACCCGGCTCTGGGGCCAACGTCCTGACTTTC.

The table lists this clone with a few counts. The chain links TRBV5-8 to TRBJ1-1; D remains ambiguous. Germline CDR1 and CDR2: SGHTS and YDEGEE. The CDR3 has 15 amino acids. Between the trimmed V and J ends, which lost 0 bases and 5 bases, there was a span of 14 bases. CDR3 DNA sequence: TGTGCCAGCAGCTTGGCGGCCGGACCTTGGACTGAAGCTTTCTTT. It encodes CASSLAAGPWTEAFF. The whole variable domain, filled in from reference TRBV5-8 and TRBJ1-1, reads EAGVTQSPTHLIKTRGQQATLRCSPISGHTSVYWYQQALGLGLQFLLWYDEGEERNRGNFPPRFSGRQFPNYSSELNVNALELEDSALYLCASSLAAGPWTEAFFGQGTRLTVV.

The CDR3 nucleotides read TGTGCCAGCAGCTTAACGGGGGGGACAGGAACACCCTACAATGAGCAGTTCTTC. Its translation: CASSLTGGTGTPYNEQFF. This rearrangement joins TRBV7-3 to TRBJ2-1, with a weak D call TRBD1 (8 bases). From germline, CDR1 is SGHTA and CDR2 FQGTGA. Trimming took off 0 bases at V and 2 bases at J, with 17 bases between the two ends. The CDR3 has 18 amino acids.

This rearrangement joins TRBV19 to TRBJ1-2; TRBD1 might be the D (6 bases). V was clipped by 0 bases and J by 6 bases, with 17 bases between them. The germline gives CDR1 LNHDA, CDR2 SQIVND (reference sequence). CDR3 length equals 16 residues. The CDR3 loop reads CASSIDAGARGHGYTF. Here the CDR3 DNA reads TGTGCCAGTAGTATAGACGCAGGGGCGCGGGGTCATGGCTACACCTTC.

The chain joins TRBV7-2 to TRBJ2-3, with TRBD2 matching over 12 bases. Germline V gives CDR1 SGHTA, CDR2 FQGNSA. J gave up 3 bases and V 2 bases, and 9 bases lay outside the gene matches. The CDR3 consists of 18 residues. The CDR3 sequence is CASSLWASGRASTDTQYF. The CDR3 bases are TGTGCCAGCAGCTTATGGGCTAGCGGGAGGGCCAGTACAGATACGCAGTATTTT. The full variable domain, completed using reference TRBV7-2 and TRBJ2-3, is GAGVSQSPSNKVTEKGKDVELRCDPISGHTALYWYRQSLGQGLEFLIYFQGNSAPDKSGLPSDRFSAERTGGSVSTLTIQRTQQEDSAVYLCASSLWASGRASTDTQYFGPGTRLTVL.

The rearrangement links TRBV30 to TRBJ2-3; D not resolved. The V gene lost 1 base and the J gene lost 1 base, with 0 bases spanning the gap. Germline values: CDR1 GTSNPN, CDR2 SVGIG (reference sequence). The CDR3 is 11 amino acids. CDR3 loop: CAWSGTDTQYF. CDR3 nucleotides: TGTGCCTGGAGTGGCACAGATACGCAGTATTTT.

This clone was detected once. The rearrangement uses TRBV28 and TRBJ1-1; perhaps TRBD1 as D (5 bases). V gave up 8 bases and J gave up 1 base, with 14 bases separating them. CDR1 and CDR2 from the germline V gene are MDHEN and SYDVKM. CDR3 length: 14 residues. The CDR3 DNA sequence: TGTGCCAGCTTGAGTATTCAGGGGAACACTGAAGCTTTCTTT. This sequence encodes CASLSIQGNTEAFF.

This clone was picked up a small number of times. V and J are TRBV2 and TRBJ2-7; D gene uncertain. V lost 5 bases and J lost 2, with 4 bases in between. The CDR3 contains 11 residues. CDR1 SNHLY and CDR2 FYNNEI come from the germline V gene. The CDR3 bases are TGTGCCAGCAGTAGAACCTACGAGCAGTACTTC. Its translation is CASSRTYEQYF.

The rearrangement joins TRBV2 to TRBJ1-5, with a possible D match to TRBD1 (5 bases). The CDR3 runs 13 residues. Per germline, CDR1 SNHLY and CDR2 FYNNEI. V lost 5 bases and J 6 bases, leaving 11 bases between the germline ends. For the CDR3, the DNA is TGTGCCAGCAGTCCTCCGGGACTTCAGCCCCAGCATTTT. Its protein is CASSPPGLQPQHF.

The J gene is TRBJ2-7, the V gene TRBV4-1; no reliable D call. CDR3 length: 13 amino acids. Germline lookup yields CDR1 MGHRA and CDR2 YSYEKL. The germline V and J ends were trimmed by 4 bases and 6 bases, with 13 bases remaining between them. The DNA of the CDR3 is TGCGCCAGCAGCCCCGGTGGTATGGGCGAGCAGTACTTC. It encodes CASSPGGMGEQYF.

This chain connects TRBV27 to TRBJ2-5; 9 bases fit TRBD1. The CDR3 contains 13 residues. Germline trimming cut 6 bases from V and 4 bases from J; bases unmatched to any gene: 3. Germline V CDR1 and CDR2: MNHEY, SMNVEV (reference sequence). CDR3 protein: CASSHRGRETQYF. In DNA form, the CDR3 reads TGTGCCAGCAGCCACAGGGGGCGAGAGACCCAGTACTTC.

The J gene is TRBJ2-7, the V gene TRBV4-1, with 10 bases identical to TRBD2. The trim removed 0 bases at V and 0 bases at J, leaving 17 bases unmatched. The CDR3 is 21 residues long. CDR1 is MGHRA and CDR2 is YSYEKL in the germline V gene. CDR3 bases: TGCGCCAGCAGCCAAGAAGGGGGTCTGGGGCAACTAGCGGGACTCTCCTACGAGCAGTACTTC. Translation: CASSQEGGLGQLAGLSYEQYF.

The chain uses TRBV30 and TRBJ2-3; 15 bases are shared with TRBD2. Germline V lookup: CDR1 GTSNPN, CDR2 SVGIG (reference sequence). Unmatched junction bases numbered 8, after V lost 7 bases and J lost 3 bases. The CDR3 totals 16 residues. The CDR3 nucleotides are TGTGCCTCAGGACTAGCGGGAGGGACAGAGACAGATACGCAGTATTTT. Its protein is CASGLAGGTETDTQYF.

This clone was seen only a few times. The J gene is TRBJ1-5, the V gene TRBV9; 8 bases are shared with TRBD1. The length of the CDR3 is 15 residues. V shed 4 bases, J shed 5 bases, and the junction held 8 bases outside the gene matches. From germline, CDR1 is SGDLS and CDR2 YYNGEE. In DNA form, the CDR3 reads TGTGCCAGCAGCACCACGACAGGGGCAGATCAGCCCCAGCATTTT. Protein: CASSTTTGADQPQHF.